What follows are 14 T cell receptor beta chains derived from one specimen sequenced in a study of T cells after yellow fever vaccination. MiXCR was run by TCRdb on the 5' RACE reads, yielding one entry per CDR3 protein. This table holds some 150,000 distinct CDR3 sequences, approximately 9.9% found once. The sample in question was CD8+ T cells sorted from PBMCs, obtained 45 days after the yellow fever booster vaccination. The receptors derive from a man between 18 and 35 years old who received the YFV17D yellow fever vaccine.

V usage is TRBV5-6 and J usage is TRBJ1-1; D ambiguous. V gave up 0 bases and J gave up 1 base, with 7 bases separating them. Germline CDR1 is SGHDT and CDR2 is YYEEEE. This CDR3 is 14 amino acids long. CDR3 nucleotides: TGTGCCAGCAGCTTGGGTCGGTGGAACACTGAAGCTTTCTTT. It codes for CASSLGRWNTEAFF.

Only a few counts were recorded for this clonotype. In DNA, the CDR3 is TGTGCCAGCAGTACGGAGGGACAGGGGATCGGGGAGCTGTTTTTT. Translation: CASSTEGQGIGELFF. V is TRBV12-3 or TRBV12-4 and J is TRBJ2-2; TRBD1 aligns across 10 bases. After removal of 5 bases from V and 7 bases from J, the junction contained 7 bases not matched to a gene. This CDR3 is built from 15 residues.

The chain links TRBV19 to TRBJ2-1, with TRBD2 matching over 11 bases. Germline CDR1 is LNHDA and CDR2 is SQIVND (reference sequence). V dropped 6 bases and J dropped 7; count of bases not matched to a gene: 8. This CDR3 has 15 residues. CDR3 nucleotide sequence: TGTGCCAGTAGCCATAGCGGGGGGGCCGCAAATGAGCAGTTCTTC. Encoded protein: CASSHSGGAANEQFF.

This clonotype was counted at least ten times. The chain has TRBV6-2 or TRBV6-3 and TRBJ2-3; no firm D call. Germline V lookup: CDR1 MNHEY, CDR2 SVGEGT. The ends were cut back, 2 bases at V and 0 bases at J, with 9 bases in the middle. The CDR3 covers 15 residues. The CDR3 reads CASSYEVRSTDTQYF. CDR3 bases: TGTGCCAGCAGTTACGAGGTGCGAAGCACAGATACGCAGTATTTT.

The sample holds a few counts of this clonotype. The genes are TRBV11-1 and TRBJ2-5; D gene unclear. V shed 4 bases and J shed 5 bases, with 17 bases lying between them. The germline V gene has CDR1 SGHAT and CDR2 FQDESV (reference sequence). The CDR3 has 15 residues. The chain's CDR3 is CASSSSGSRSETQYF. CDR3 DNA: TGTGCCAGCAGCTCCTCCGGGTCCAGGTCCGAGACCCAGTACTTC. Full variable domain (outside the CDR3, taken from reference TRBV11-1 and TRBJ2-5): EAEVAQSPRYKITEKSQAVAFWCDPISGHATLYWYRQILGQGPELLVQFQDESVVDDSQLPKDRFSAERLKGVDSTLKIQPAELGDSAMYLCASSSSGSRSETQYFGPGTRLLVL.

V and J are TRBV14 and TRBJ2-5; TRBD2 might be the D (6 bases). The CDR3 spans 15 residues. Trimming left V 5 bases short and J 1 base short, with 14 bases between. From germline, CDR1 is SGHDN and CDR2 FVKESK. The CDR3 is CASSAWGGVQETQYF. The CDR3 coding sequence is TGTGCCAGCAGCGCGTGGGGCGGGGTCCAAGAGACCCAGTACTTC.

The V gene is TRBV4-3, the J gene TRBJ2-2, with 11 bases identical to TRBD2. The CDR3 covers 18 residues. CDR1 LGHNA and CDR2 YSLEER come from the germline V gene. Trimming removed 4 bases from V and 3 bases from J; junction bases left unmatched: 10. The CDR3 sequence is CASSRGPGLAGDTGELFF. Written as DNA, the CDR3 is TGCGCCAGCAGCCGTGGGCCCGGACTAGCGGGCGACACCGGGGAGCTGTTTTTT.

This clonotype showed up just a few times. The chain's CDR3 is CASRFGGDNEQFF. The DNA for the CDR3 is TGTGCCAGCAGGTTTGGTGGCGACAATGAGCAGTTCTTC. The chain couples TRBV11-1 to TRBJ2-1; D remains unclear. Trimming removed 6 bases at V and 5 bases at J, with 11 bases between. CDR3 length equals 13 residues. The germline V gene encodes CDR1 SGHAT and CDR2 FQDESV (reference sequence).

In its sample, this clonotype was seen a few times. In DNA form, the CDR3 reads TGTGCCAGCAGCGACAAGGGCGGCCTAGAGCTCGAGCAGTACTTC. Its protein is CASSDKGGLELEQYF. The chain links TRBV5-4 to TRBJ2-7; no clear D gene. The germline CDR1 and CDR2 sequences are SGHNT and YYREEE (reference sequence). Trimming shortened V by 4 bases and J by 6 bases, and 20 bases separated the two germline ends. There are 15 residues in the CDR3.

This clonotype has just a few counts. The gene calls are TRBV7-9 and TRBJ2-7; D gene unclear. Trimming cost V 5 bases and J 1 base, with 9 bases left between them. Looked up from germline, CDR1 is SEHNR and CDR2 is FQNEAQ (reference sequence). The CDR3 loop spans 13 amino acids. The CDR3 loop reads CASSPAHSYEQYF. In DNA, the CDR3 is TGTGCCAGCAGCCCAGCTCATTCCTACGAGCAGTACTTC.

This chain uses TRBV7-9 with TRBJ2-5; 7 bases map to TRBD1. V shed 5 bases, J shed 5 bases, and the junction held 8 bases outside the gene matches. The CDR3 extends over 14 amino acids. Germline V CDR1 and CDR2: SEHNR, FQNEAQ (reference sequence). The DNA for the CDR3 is TGTGCCAGCAGCACAGCAGGGGGTAGGGAGACCCAGTACTTC. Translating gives CASSTAGGRETQYF. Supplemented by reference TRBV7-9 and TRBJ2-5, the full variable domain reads DTGVSQNPRHKITKRGQNVTFRCDPISEHNRLYWYRQTLGQGPEFLTYFQNEAQLEKSRLLSDRFSAERPKGSFSTLEIQRTEQGDSAMYLCASSTAGGRETQYFGPGTRLLVL.

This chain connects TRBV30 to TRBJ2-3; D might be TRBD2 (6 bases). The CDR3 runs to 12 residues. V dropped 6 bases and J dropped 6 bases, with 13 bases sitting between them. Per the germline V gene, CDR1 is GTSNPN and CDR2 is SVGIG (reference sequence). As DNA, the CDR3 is TGTGCCTGCAGAGGACTACTGGATACGCAGTATTTT. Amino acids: CACRGLLDTQYF.

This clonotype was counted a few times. The CDR3 loop is CASSYSPGPYEQYF. The DNA for the CDR3 is TGTGCCAGCAGTTACTCGCCAGGGCCCTACGAGCAGTACTTC. The V and J genes are TRBV6-5 and TRBJ2-7, with D possibly matching TRBD1 (5 bases). The CDR3 consists of 14 residues. Trimming shortened V by 0 bases and J by 2 bases, and 8 bases separated the two germline ends. CDR1 MNHEY and CDR2 SVGAGI come from the germline V gene.

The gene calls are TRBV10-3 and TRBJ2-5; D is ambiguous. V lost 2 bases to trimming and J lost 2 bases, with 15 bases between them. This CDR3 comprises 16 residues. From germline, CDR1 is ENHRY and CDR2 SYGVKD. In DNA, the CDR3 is TGTGCCATCAGTGAGCCTCCCCCCGGGCAGCAAGAGACCCAGTACTTC. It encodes CAISEPPPGQQETQYF.